The rows below give T cell receptor beta chains drawn from one sample of a study of PD-1 blockade in classical Hodgkin lymphoma. TCRdb's copy holds only in-frame clones and misses some; the assay was immunoSEQ multiplex PCR. The sample contains 20,000 to 25,000 clones, approximately 80% of which appear only once. The material was peripheral blood mononuclear cells (PBMCs), obtained before the second cycle of nivolumab. These receptors all come from a human donor with classical Hodgkin lymphoma. Both conserved end residues are part of each CDR3. The D gene is left open where the match is weak. Clone size, where shown, is once, few, many, or a class for clones that have expanded.

>NA|15|few|TRBJ1-1|TRBV5-4
TGTGCCAGCAGCTTGGGGCGGGGCAGGAACACTGAAGCTTTCTTT
CASSLGRGRNTEAFF
>TRBD2|16|NA|TRBJ2-2|TRBV5-1
TGCGCCAGCCTCGGAGCGGGGGGGCGTATCACCGGGGAGCTGTTTTTT
CASLGAGGRITGELFF
>NA|16|few|TRBJ2-5|TRBV5-1
TGCGCCAGCAGGTCGCTTAGCGGAGGCACCCAAGAGACCCAGTACTTC
CASRSLSGGTQETQYF
>TRBD1|14|once|TRBJ2-5|TRBV5-1
TGCGCCAGCAGCGCCAGGGGGAACCAAGAGACCCAGTACTTC
CASSARGNQETQYF
>NA|14|NA|TRBJ2-5|TRBV5-6
TGTGCCAGCAGCTTGGGGCCCAAACAAGAGACCCAGTACTTC
CASSLGPKQETQYF
>NA|12|NA|TRBJ1-2|TRBV19
TGTGCCAGTAGTATATCAGTTTATGGCTACACCTTC
CASSISVYGYTF
>NA|15|NA|TRBJ2-3|TRBV13
TGTGCCAGCAGCCCTCGTCGGATTCTAGAGGATACGCAGTATTTT
CASSPRRILEDTQYF
>NA|14|once|TRBJ2-3|TRBV9
TGTGCCAGCAGCGTAGAAACTCGCACAGATACGCAGTATTTT
CASSVETRTDTQYF
>NA|12|NA|TRBJ2-3|TRBV9
TGTGCCAGCAGCCCCAACACAGATACGCAGTATTTT
CASSPNTDTQYF
>NA|14|NA|TRBJ1-1|TRBV4-2
TGTGCCAGCAGCCAAGACGGGGCATGGGCTGAAGCTTTCTTT
CASSQDGAWAEAFF
>TRBD1|16|few|TRBJ1-3|TRBV29-1
TGCAGCGTAGCCACCCAGGGGGTTCTTTCTGGAAACACCATATATTTT
CSVATQGVLSGNTIYF
>TRBD1|16|NA|TRBJ1-2|TRBV7-9
TGTGCCAGCCTCCCGGCCGCAGGGGGATTTGGGTATGGCTACACCTTC
CASLPAAGGFGYGYTF
>TRBD2|17|NA|TRBJ2-1|TRBV5-4
TGTGCCAGCAGCTTGGAACTAGCGGGCGTTACCTACAATGAGCAGTTCTTC
CASSLELAGVTYNEQFF
>NA|14|few|TRBJ1-1|TRBV28
TGTGCCAGCCTCCCCGGGGGTTCGAACACTGAAGCTTTCTTT
CASLPGGSNTEAFF
>NA|18|NA|TRBJ2-1|TRBV11-2
TGTGCCAGCAGCCTACGTTTAAGAGGTGGGACATTCTACAATGAGCAGTTCTTC
CASSLRLRGGTFYNEQFF
>NA|14|NA|TRBJ2-7|TRBV28
TGTGCCAGCAGTTTATCCCCCAGTCCCTACGAGCAGTACTTC
CASSLSPSPYEQYF
>NA|14|NA|TRBJ2-7|TRBV27
TGTGCCAGCAGTTTATCGGAGTTTTCCTACGAGCAGTACTTC
CASSLSEFSYEQYF
>NA|17|NA|TRBJ2-4|TRBV9
TGTGCCAGCAGCGATCGAACGGGACTGCACGCCAAAAACATTCAGTACTTC
CASSDRTGLHAKNIQYF
>NA|15|NA|TRBJ2-1|TRBV6-1
TGTGCCAGCAGTGAACAGCGGGCCCTGTACAATGAGCAGTTCTTC
CASSEQRALYNEQFF
>NA|15|NA|TRBJ2-7|TRBV25-1
TGTGCCAGCAGTGTCCAAACAGGGCGATCCTACGAGCAGTACTTC
CASSVQTGRSYEQYF
>NA|17|few|TRBJ1-2|TRBV7-9
TGTGCCAGCAGCCCCCCCGTGGGGGGGGTGAGCGGCTATGGCTACACCTTC
CASSPPVGGVSGYGYTF
>NA|13|NA|TRBJ1-5|TRBV28
TGTGCCTCATCCGGGGGCGGGACTCAGCCCCAGCATTTT
CASSGGGTQPQHF
>NA|15|NA|TRBJ2-5|TRBV11-3
TGTGCCAGCAGCTTAGGGGTGGACGGACAAGAGACCCAGTACTTC
CASSLGVDGQETQYF
>NA|15|NA|TRBJ2-1|TRBV6-5
TGTGCCAGCAATCACCTTTTACAGGGCCACAATGAGCAGTTCTTC
CASNHLLQGHNEQFF
>NA|15|NA|TRBJ2-3|TRBV11-3
TGTGCCAGCAGCCCCTCGGGCGGGGGCACAGATACGCAGTATTTT
CASSPSGGGTDTQYF
>NA|13|NA|TRBJ1-1|TRBV5-3
TGTGCCAGAAGCTTGGGACCGGACACTGAAGCTTTCTTT
CARSLGPDTEAFF
>NA|19|NA|TRBJ2-6|TRBV19
TGTGCCAGTAGTATAGACGTACGTGGGACCCAGTCTGGGGCCAACGTCCTGACTTTC
CASSIDVRGTQSGANVLTF
>TRBD2|16|NA|TRBJ2-3|TRBV2
TGTGCCAGCAGCCTTAAGCGGGGGATTAGCACAGATACGCAGTATTTT
CASSLKRGISTDTQYF
>NA|15|NA|TRBJ2-7|TRBV9
TGTGCCAGCAGCGTAGGGACGCCCTTTTCCAGCGAGCAGTACTTC
CASSVGTPFSSEQYF
>NA|15|NA|TRBJ2-7|TRBV7-2
TGTGCCAGCAGCTCTCAACCAAGCGGACTATACGAGCAGTACTTC
CASSSQPSGLYEQYF
>TRBD2|16|NA|TRBJ2-7|TRBV19
TGTGCCAGTAGTATGTCTAGCGGGGGGGCCGTAAACGAGCAGTACTTC
CASSMSSGGAVNEQYF
>NA|13|few|TRBJ2-3|TRBV5-6
TGTGCCAGCACAGAGGACAGAACAGATACGCAGTATTTT
CASTEDRTDTQYF
>NA|15|NA|TRBJ1-5|TRBV30
TGTGCCTGGAGTAGGGGGTACGGGAGCAATCAGCCCCAGCATTTT
CAWSRGYGSNQPQHF
>TRBD2|15|NA|TRBJ2-1|TRBV6-4
TGTGCCAGCAGAATACTAGCGGGGGGCAAGGGTGAGCAGTTCTTC
CASRILAGGKGEQFF
>NA|14|NA|TRBJ1-1|TRBV19
TGTGCCAGTAGTATATGGGGGGTTGGAACTGAAGCTTTCTTT
CASSIWGVGTEAFF
>NA|15|NA|TRBJ1-2|TRBV5-5
TGTGCCCCCAGGTTTCTTCGAATAGCTAACTATGGCTACACCTTC
CAPRFLRIANYGYTF
>NA|16|NA|TRBJ2-7|TRBV7-8
TGTGCCAGCAGATTGGGGGGGGCAGACCAGTCCTACGAGCAGTACTTC
CASRLGGADQSYEQYF
>NA|13|NA|TRBJ2-7|TRBV11-3
TGTGCCAGCAGCTTCGGAGTGTCCTACGAGCAGTACTTC
CASSFGVSYEQYF
>NA|14|NA|TRBJ1-5|TRBV7-8
TGTGCCAGCAGCTTAGGCTGGGGGGATCAGCCCCAGCATTTT
CASSLGWGDQPQHF
>NA|14|NA|TRBJ2-7|TRBV6-1
TGTGCCAGCAGAGGGGCGCAGGGGACGGACGAGCAGTACTTC
CASRGAQGTDEQYF
>NA|15|NA|TRBJ1-2|TRBV19
TGTGCCAGTAGTATACAGGGGACGGGGAACTATGGCTACACCTTC
CASSIQGTGNYGYTF
>NA|16|NA|TRBJ2-5|TRBV9
TGTGCCAGCAGCGTATCAACCGCCGACAGTCAAGAGACCCAGTACTTC
CASSVSTADSQETQYF
>NA|14|NA|TRBJ1-5|TRBV5-6
TGTGCCAGCAGCTTCCGACAGGGCAATCAGCCCCAGCATTTT
CASSFRQGNQPQHF
>NA|14|NA|TRBJ2-6|TRBV29-1
TGCAGCGTTGAACCACTCTCCGGGGCCAACGTCCTGACTTTC
CSVEPLSGANVLTF
>NA|13|NA|TRBJ1-2|TRBV11-2
TGTGCCAGCAGCTTAGCGGGGACTGGTGGCTACACCTTC
CASSLAGTGGYTF